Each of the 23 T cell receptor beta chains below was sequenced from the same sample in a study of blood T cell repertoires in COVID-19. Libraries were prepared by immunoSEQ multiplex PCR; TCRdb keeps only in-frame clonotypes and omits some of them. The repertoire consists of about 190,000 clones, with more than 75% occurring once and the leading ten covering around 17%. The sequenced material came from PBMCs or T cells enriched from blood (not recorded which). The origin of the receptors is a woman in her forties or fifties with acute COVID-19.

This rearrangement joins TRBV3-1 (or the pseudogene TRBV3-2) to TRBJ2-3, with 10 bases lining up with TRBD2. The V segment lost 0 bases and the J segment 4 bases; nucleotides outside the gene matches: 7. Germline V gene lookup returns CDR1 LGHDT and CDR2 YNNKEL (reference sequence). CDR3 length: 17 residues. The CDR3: CASSQERQRGGPDTQYF. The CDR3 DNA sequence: TGTGCCAGCAGCCAAGAACGCCAGCGGGGGGGCCCAGATACGCAGTATTTT.

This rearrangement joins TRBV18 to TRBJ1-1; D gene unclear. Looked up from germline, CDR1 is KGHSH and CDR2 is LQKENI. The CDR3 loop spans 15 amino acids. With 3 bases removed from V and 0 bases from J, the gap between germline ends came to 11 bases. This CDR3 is CASSPPGMMNTEAFF. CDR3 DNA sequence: TGTGCCAGCTCACCCCCCGGGATGATGAACACTGAAGCTTTCTTT. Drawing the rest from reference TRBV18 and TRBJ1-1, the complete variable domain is NAGVMQNPRHLVRRRGQEARLRCSPMKGHSHVYWYRQLPEEGLKFMVYLQKENIIDESGMPKERFSAEFPKEGPSILRIQQVVRGDSAAYFCASSPPGMMNTEAFFGQGTRLTVV.

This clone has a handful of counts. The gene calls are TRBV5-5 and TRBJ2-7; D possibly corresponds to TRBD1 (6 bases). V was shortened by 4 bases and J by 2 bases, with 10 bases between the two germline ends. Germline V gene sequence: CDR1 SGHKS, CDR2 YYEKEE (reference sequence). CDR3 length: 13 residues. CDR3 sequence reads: CASSGGLTYEQYV. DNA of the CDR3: TGTGCCAGCAGCGGGGGCCTGACCTACGAGCAGTACGTC.

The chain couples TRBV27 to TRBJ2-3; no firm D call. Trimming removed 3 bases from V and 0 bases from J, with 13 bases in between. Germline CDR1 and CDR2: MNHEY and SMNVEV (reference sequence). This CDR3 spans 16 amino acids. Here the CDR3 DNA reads TGTGCCAGCAGTTTTACCCAGGTCCCGAGCACAGATACGCAGTATTTT. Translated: CASSFTQVPSTDTQYF.

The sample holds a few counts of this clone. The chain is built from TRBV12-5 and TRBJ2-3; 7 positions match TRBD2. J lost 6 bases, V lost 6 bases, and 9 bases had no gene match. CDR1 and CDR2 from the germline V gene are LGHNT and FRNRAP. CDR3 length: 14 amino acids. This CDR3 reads CASGFGGVKDTQYF. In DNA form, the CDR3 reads TGTGCTAGTGGCTTTGGGGGGGTCAAGGATACGCAGTATTTT.

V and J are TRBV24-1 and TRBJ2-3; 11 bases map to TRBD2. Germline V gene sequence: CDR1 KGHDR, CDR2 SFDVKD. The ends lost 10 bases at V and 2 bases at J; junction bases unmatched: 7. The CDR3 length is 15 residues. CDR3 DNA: TGTGCCACAGGCCTTAGCGGGGGGGTCACAGATACGCAGTATTTT. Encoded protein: CATGLSGGVTDTQYF.

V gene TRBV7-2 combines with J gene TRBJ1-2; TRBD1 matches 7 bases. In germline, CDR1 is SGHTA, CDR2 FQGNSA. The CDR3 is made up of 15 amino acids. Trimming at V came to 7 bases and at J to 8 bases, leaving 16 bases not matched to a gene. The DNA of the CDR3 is TGTGCCAGCACCCTGAAAATCACAGGGGCGGACGGCTACACCTTC. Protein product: CASTLKITGADGYTF.

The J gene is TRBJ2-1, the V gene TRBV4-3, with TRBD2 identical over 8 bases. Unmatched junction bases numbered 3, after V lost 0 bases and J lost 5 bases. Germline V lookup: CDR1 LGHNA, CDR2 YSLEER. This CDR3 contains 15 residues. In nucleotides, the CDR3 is TGCGCCAGCAGCCAAGATAGCGGGGTCAACAATGAGCAGTTCTTC. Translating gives CASSQDSGVNNEQFF.

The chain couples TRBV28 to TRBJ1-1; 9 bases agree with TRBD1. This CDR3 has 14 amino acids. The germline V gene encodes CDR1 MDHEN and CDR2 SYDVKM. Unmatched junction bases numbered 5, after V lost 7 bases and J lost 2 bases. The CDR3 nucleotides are TGTGCCAGCATTCGGGACAGGGTCAACACTGAAGCTTTCTTT. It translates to CASIRDRVNTEAFF. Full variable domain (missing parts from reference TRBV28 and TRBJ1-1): DVKVTQSSRYLVKRTGEKVFLECVQDMDHENMFWYRQDPGLGLRLIYFSYDVKMKEKGDIPEGYSVSREKKERFSLILESASTNQTSMYLCASIRDRVNTEAFFGQGTRLTVV.

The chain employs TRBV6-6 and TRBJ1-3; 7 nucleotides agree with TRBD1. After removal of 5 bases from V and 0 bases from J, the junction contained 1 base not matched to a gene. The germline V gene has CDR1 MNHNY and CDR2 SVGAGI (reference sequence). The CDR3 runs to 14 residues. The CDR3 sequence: CASSRDSSGNTIYF. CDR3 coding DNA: TGTGCCAGCAGTAGGGACAGCTCTGGAAACACCATATATTTT.

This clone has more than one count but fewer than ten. CDR3 in DNA: TGTGCCAGTAGTCTGGCAGGAAACTATGGCTACACCTTC. Residues: CASSLAGNYGYTF. V and J are TRBV19 and TRBJ1-2; D uncertain. Germline V gene lookup returns CDR1 LNHDA and CDR2 SQIVND (reference sequence). The CDR3 covers 13 residues. V was trimmed by 5 bases and J by 2 bases, leaving 9 bases between them.

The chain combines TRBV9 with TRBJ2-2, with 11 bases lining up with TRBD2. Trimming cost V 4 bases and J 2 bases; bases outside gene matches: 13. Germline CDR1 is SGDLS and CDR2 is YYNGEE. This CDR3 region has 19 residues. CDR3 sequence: CASSPRGSGGALNTGELFF. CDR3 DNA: TGTGCCAGCAGCCCTCGAGGTAGCGGGGGGGCCCTCAACACCGGGGAGCTGTTTTTT.

The CDR3 DNA reads TGTGCCAGCCAGGGACAGGGGAACTATGGCTACACCTTC. It codes for CASQGQGNYGYTF. V and J are TRBV2 and TRBJ1-2; TRBD1 agrees at 10 bases. The J segment lost 2 bases and the V segment lost 8 bases, leaving 2 bases of the junction unmatched. Germline V gene data show CDR1 as SNHLY and CDR2 as FYNNEI. The CDR3 is made up of 13 amino acids.

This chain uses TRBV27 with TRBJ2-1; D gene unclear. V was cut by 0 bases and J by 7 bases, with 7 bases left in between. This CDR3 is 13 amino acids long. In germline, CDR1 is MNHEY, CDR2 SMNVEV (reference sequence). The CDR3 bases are TGTGCCAGCAGTTTATCGTCCGGTAATGAGCAGTTCTTC. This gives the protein CASSLSSGNEQFF.

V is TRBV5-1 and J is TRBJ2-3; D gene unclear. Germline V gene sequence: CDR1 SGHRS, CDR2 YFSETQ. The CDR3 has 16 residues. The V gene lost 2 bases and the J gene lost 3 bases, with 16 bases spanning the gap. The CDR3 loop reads CASSFRPPPETDTQYF. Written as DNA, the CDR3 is TGCGCCAGCAGCTTTAGGCCCCCCCCGGAGACAGATACGCAGTATTTT.

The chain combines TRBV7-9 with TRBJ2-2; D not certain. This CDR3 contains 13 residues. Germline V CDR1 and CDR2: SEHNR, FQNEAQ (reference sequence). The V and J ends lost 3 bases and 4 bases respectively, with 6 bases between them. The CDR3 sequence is CASSFQSTGELFF. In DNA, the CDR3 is TGTGCCAGCAGCTTTCAGTCCACCGGGGAGCTGTTTTTT.

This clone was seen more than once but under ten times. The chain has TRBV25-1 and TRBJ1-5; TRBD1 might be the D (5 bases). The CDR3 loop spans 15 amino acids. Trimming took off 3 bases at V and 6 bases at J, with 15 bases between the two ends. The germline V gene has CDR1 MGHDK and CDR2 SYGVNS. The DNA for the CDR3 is TGTGCCAGCAGTGAGGGGGGGGTAGCGGGTCAGCCCCAGCATTTT. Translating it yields CASSEGGVAGQPQHF.

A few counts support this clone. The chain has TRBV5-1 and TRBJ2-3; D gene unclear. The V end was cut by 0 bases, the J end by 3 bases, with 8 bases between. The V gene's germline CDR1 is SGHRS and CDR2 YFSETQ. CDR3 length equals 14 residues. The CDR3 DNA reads TGCGCCAGCAGCTTGGTCTTAGAGACAGATACGCAGTATTTT. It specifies CASSLVLETDTQYF.

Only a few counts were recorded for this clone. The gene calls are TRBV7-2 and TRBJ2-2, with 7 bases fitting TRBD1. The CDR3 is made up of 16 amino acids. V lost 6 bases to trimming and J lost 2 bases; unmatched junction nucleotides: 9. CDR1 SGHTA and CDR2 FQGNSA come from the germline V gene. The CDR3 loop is CASRSTGQINTGELFF. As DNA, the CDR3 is TGTGCCAGCAGGTCAACGGGACAGATTAACACCGGGGAGCTGTTTTTT.

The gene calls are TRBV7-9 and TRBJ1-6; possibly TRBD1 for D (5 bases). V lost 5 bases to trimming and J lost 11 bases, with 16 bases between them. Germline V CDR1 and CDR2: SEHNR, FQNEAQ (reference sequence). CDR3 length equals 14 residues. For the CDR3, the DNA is TGTGCCAGCAGCCTGGACCCGGCGGGGGCACCCCTCCACTTT. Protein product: CASSLDPAGAPLHF.

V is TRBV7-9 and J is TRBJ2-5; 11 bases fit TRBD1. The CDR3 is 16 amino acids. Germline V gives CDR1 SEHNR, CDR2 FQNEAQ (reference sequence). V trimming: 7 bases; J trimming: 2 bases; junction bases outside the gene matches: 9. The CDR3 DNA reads TGTGCCAGCACCGACCTCGGGACAGGGGGACAAGAGACCCAGTACTTC. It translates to CASTDLGTGGQETQYF.

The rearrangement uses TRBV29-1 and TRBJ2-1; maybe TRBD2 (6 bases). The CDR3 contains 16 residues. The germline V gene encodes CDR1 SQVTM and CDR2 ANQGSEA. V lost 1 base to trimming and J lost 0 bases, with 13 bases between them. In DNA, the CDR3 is TGCAGCGTTGAAGCGTGGGGGGTCAGCTCCTACAATGAGCAGTTCTTC. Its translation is CSVEAWGVSSYNEQFF.

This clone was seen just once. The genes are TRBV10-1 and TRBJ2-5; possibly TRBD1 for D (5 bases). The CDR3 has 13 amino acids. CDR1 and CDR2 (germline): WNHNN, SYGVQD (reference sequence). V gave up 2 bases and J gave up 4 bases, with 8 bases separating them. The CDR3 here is CASSERTGETQYF. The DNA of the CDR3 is TGCGCCAGCAGTGAGCGCACAGGAGAGACCCAGTACTTC.